What follows are 17 T cell receptor beta chains derived from one specimen sequenced in a study of T cells in Graves' hyperthyroidism and ophthalmopathy. It was RNA transcripts that yielded the amplified TCR beta CDR3 regions. First-round RT-PCR with HTBI primers amplified the TCR CDR3 region. TCRdb re-analysed the multiplex PCR reads in MiXCR, keeping a single row per CDR3 protein. The table has about 570,000 distinct CDR3 sequences, approximately 44% seen once. Sequenced sample: peripheral blood or thyroid tissue (not recorded which). These TCRs come from an adult woman with Graves' disease, either hyperthyroidism or ophthalmopathy (not recorded which).

This clonotype was observed at least ten times. The rearrangement uses TRBV6-6 and TRBJ2-5, with 9 bases fitting TRBD1. Losses at the gene ends were 5 bases for V and 5 bases for J; bases not matched to a gene: 3. Germline CDR1 reads MNHNY; CDR2 reads SVGAGI (reference sequence). The CDR3 totals 13 residues. The CDR3, as DNA: TGTGCCAGCAGTGACAGGGGGAGGGAGACCCAGTACTTC. Its translation is CASSDRGRETQYF.

The chain links TRBV10-3 to TRBJ2-6, with 9 bases fitting TRBD2. Germline V CDR1 and CDR2: ENHRY, SYGVKD. The trim removed 0 bases at V and 4 bases at J, leaving 10 bases unmatched. The CDR3 consists of 19 residues. The CDR3 is CAISESVSGRSSGANVLTF. CDR3 sequence (DNA): TGTGCCATCAGTGAGTCGGTGAGCGGGAGGTCGTCCGGGGCCAACGTCCTGACTTTC.

Of note for this clonotype: A single base separates this from a much larger clone, so it may be a read error. This chain joins TRBV13 and TRBJ2-5; TRBD1 or TRBD2 may be the D gene (6 bases each). Germline V gene sequence: CDR1 PRHDT, CDR2 FYEKMQ (reference sequence). This CDR3 contains 18 residues. V lost 4 bases to trimming and J lost 3 bases, with 24 bases between them. The CDR3 is CASSWAGALGGGKETQYF. CDR3 nucleotide sequence: TGTGCCAGCAGCTGGGCAGGGGCGTTGGGCGGCGGGAAAGAGACCCAGTACTTC.

The sample holds many counts of this clonotype. This chain uses TRBV15 with TRBJ2-7, with a weak D call TRBD1 (5 bases). The germline gives CDR1 LNHNV, CDR2 YYDKDF (reference sequence). The germline V and J ends were trimmed by 3 bases and 4 bases, with 16 bases remaining between them. This CDR3 comprises 15 residues. CDR3 nucleotide sequence: TGTGCCACCAGCAGGTTTCCGACAGAGTCTTACGAGCAGTACTTC. Residues: CATSRFPTESYEQYF.

The chain links TRBV24-1 to TRBJ1-4; D possibly corresponds to TRBD1 (5 bases). The CDR3 runs to 15 residues. Germline-derived CDR1 and CDR2 are KGHDR and SFDVKD. Trimming removed 5 bases at V and 6 bases at J, with 15 bases between. The CDR3 protein is CATSVAGGVDEKLFF. CDR3 DNA: TGTGCCACCAGTGTGGCGGGAGGGGTGGATGAAAAACTGTTTTTT.

This clonotype occurred many times. The chain recombines TRBV20-1 with TRBJ1-2, with TRBD1 identical over 9 bases. V shed 1 base, J shed 6 bases, and the junction held 18 bases outside the gene matches. Germline V lookup: CDR1 DFQATT, CDR2 SNEGSKA (reference sequence). CDR3 size: 18 residues. CDR3 in DNA: TGCAGTGCTAGAGTAGGACCGTATGGGACAGGGAAGGAAGATGGCTACACCTTC. Its translation: CSARVGPYGTGKEDGYTF.

The chain is built from TRBV18 and TRBJ2-7, with TRBD1 matching over 7 bases. This CDR3 region has 17 residues. Germline values: CDR1 KGHSH, CDR2 LQKENI. V lost 6 bases, J lost 6 bases, and 20 bases stayed unmatched. The CDR3, as DNA: TGTGCCAGCTCGCGAAATAACGGCCGGGACAGCATCACCGAGCAGTACTTC. Protein product: CASSRNNGRDSITEQYF.

This clonotype appeared many times. This chain links TRBV12-3 or TRBV12-4 with TRBJ1-1, with 7 bases lining up with TRBD1. The CDR3 is 11 amino acids. Unmatched junction bases numbered 1, after V lost 6 bases and J lost 6 bases. CDR3 sequence: CASRTGAEAFF. CDR3 bases: TGTGCCAGCAGAACAGGGGCTGAAGCTTTCTTT.

This clonotype was observed many times. The genes are TRBV6-5 and TRBJ2-5; TRBD2 aligns across 10 bases. Germline CDR1 is MNHEY and CDR2 is SVGAGI. CDR3 length: 16 residues. Trimming cost V 6 bases and J 4 bases; bases outside gene matches: 11. The DNA of the CDR3 is TGTGCCAGCAGCTACAGCCTAGCGGGGGCTCCAGAGACCCAGTACTTC. Translated, it gives CASSYSLAGAPETQYF.

The chain joins TRBV9 to TRBJ2-5, with 8 bases matching TRBD2. The CDR3 has 14 amino acids. CDR1 is SGDLS and CDR2 is YYNGEE in the germline V gene. After removal of 0 bases from V and 5 bases from J, the junction contained 3 bases not matched to a gene. The CDR3 reads CASSVAGGVETQYF. The CDR3 bases are TGTGCCAGCAGCGTAGCGGGAGGGGTGGAGACCCAGTACTTC.

The sample holds many counts of this clonotype. For the CDR3, the DNA is TGTGCCAGCAGCTTAGCTTCTGGAGGTCAGAGCTCTGGGGCCAACGTCCTGACTTTC. As protein: CASSLASGGQSSGANVLTF. This rearrangement joins TRBV13 to TRBJ2-6; D possibly corresponds to TRBD2 (5 bases). The germline CDR1 and CDR2 sequences are PRHDT and FYEKMQ (reference sequence). V lost 1 base to trimming and J lost 0 bases, with 16 bases between them. The length of the CDR3 is 19 residues.

The chain has TRBV7-2 and TRBJ1-6; no definite D call. CDR1 and CDR2 (germline): SGHTA, FQGNSA. Trimming pared 2 bases from V and 6 bases from J, leaving 11 bases between. This CDR3 is 15 amino acids long. The CDR3 is CASSLTGAPNSPLHF. The CDR3 nucleotides read TGTGCCAGCAGCTTAACGGGAGCGCCTAATTCACCCCTCCACTTT.

A word on this clonotype: Compared with germline, one end of the junction differs, possibly owing to a read error. This chain joins TRBV7-6 and TRBJ2-6; D perhaps matches TRBD2 (6 bases). CDR3 size: 13 residues. Germline assignment: CDR1 SGHVS and CDR2 FNYEAQ. The CDR3 region is CASSLKAGRTEAF. The CDR3 nucleotides are TGTGCCAGCAGCCTCAAGGCGGGACGCACTGAAGCTTTC. The full variable domain, its missing parts supplied by reference TRBV7-6 and TRBJ2-6, is GAGVSQSPRYKVTKRGQDVALRCDPISGHVSLYWYRQALGQGPEFLTYFNYEAQQDKSGLPNDRFSAERPEGSISTLTIQRTEQRDSAMYRCASSLKAGRTEAFGAGSRLTVL.

This clonotype appeared once. The chain joins TRBV9 to TRBJ1-2; D ambiguous. CDR1 SGDLS and CDR2 YYNGEE come from the germline V gene. This CDR3 region has 14 residues. The ends were cut back, 5 bases at V and 0 bases at J, with 11 bases in the middle. The CDR3 coding sequence is TGTGCCAGCAGGGGCTACGGGGCTAACTATGGCTACACCTTC. This encodes CASRGYGANYGYTF.

The V gene is TRBV6-5, the J gene TRBJ1-2; D is undetermined. Germline assignment: CDR1 MNHEY and CDR2 SVGAGI. The CDR3 loop spans 15 amino acids. The ends were cut back, 2 bases at V and 7 bases at J, with 17 bases in the middle. The CDR3 DNA sequence: TGTGCCAGCAGTTACGGCGCTGGGATTCCAATTGGCTACACCTTC. Protein: CASSYGAGIPIGYTF.

The V gene is TRBV2, the J gene TRBJ1-5; D gene uncertain. The CDR3 contains 14 residues. Germline V gene sequence: CDR1 SNHLY, CDR2 FYNNEI. V was trimmed by 4 bases and J by 11 bases, leaving 18 bases between them. The DNA for the CDR3 is TGTGCCAGCAGTGGGGTTAGCGGGAGTGAGACCCAGCATTTT. It is translated as CASSGVSGSETQHF.

The chain combines TRBV2 with TRBJ1-1, with TRBD1 matching over 10 bases. V shed 6 bases and J 4 bases; nucleotides not matched to a gene: 11. The germline V gene has CDR1 SNHLY and CDR2 FYNNEI. The CDR3 runs 16 residues. The CDR3 DNA sequence: TGTGCCAGCAGCGGCCGTGACAGGGGGCTCACCACTGAAGCTTTCTTT. This translates into CASSGRDRGLTTEAFF.